This entry describes one TCR beta chain. As yet, its antigen is unknown. This entry comes from a study of cytomegalovirus exposure and HLA in healthy donors. This CDR3 spans 17 amino acids. Germline CDR1 reads LNHDA; CDR2 reads SQIVND (reference sequence). Trimming removed 3 bases from V and 2 bases from J, with 18 bases in between. Study-wide points: Earlier results showed most TCR beta V segments being productive about 90% or about 30% of the time. In a later analysis, TCR beta V- and J-gene trimming was associated with a missense DCLRE1C variant. Cytomegalovirus-associated TCR beta chains were listed, numbering 150 to 200. Most TCR sequences were seen very rarely across donors, but some public TCRs occurred in many.

In the PCR, 60 Vbeta and 13 Jbeta primers were used. Assay: immunoSEQ multiplex PCR; the TCRdb copy retains only in-frame clones and omits some. The sample contains about 150,000 clones, roughly 60% of which appear only once. The receptor was derived from a woman aged 35 to 49 in good health and CMV-seronegative. This chain links TRBV19 with TRBJ2-3; possibly TRBD2 for D (6 bases). What was sequenced was PBMCs. CDR3 loop: CASSMESSGVYTDTQYF. DNA of the CDR3: TGTGCCAGTAGTATGGAGAGTAGCGGAGTGTACACAGATACGCAGTATTTT.